Each of the 24 T cell receptor beta chains below was sequenced from the same sample in a study of T-cell memory formation after mild COVID-19. TCRdb ran MiXCR on the 5' RACE reads and lists one entry per CDR3 protein. Here the sample spans around 300,000 distinct CDR3 sequences, 7.5% to 9.5% being singletons. The sequenced material came from PBMCs or a T cell subset sorted from them (not recorded which). Receptors originate from a man between 18 and 29 years old who had mild COVID-19 (a few samples of this study predate the infection). Cell type and time point are not known.

This clonotype appeared a few times. The chain combines TRBV11-2 with TRBJ1-2, with D possibly being TRBD1 (6 bases). V lost 7 bases and J 4 bases, leaving 16 bases between the germline ends. The germline V gene has CDR1 SGHAT and CDR2 FQNNGV. This CDR3 spans 14 amino acids. CDR3 DNA sequence: TGTGCCAGCACCTCCGTGGACAGCACCTATGGCTACACCTTC. Translation: CASTSVDSTYGYTF.

This clonotype was recorded a few times. The rearrangement links TRBV20-1 to TRBJ1-6, with a tentative D call TRBD1 (5 bases). Germline lookup yields CDR1 DFQATT and CDR2 SNEGSKA (reference sequence). With 3 bases removed from V and 9 bases from J, the gap between germline ends came to 18 bases. There are 15 residues in the CDR3. CDR3 loop: CSARVMQGGTSPLHF. The CDR3, as DNA: TGCAGTGCTAGGGTAATGCAGGGTGGGACTTCACCCCTCCACTTT.

J is TRBJ2-3 and V is TRBV7-2, with D unresolved. Trimming cost V 2 bases and J 3 bases, with 9 bases left between them. The CDR3 spans 14 residues. The V gene's germline CDR1 is SGHTA and CDR2 FQGNSA. CDR3 in amino acids: CASSLQQSTDTQYF. The CDR3 nucleotides read TGTGCCAGCAGCTTACAACAGTCAACAGATACGCAGTATTTT.

V gene TRBV6-2 or TRBV6-3 combines with J gene TRBJ2-7; TRBD2 might be the D (6 bases). The CDR3 length is 14 residues. Trimming removed 4 bases at V and 1 base at J, with 11 bases between. Germline V gene sequence: CDR1 MNHEY, CDR2 SVGEGT. CDR3 nucleotide sequence: TGTGCCAGCAGTTGGGGGAGCGGGTCCTACGAGCAGTACTTC. Translation gives CASSWGSGSYEQYF.

This clonotype was seen a handful of times. The gene calls are TRBV25-1 and TRBJ1-2, with unresolved D. The CDR3 length is 15 residues. V dropped 1 base and J dropped 4 bases, with 13 bases sitting between them. CDR1 and CDR2 (germline): MGHDK, SYGVNS. Written as DNA, the CDR3 is TGTGCCAGCAGTGAATGGGCCAACGGTGCCTATGGCTACACCTTC. Translated: CASSEWANGAYGYTF.

This clonotype appeared many times. This chain joins TRBV30 and TRBJ1-2; D ambiguous. There are 13 residues in the CDR3. Trimming removed 0 bases at V and 2 bases at J, with 7 bases between. CDR1 and CDR2 (germline): GTSNPN, SVGIG (reference sequence). In nucleotides, the CDR3 is TGTGCCTGGAGTGTTGCCTCGAACTATGGCTACACCTTC. It translates to CAWSVASNYGYTF.

This chain joins TRBV5-6 and TRBJ2-7, with TRBD1 as a possible D gene (5 bases). The CDR3 covers 12 residues. Looked up from germline, CDR1 is SGHDT and CDR2 is YYEEEE. V lost 3 bases, J lost 5 bases, and 9 bases lay in between. This chain's CDR3 is CASSSQVNEQYV. The CDR3 nucleotides read TGTGCCAGCAGCTCACAGGTAAACGAGCAGTACGTC.

This clonotype was observed a handful of times. This chain links TRBV4-1 with TRBJ2-2; 8 bases agree with TRBD1. Germline V gene data show CDR1 as MGHRA and CDR2 as YSYEKL. The CDR3 covers 16 residues. The trim removed 4 bases at V and 1 base at J, leaving 5 bases unmatched. The CDR3 here is CASSPTGAMNTGELFF. The CDR3 DNA is TGCGCCAGCAGCCCGACAGGGGCCATGAACACCGGGGAGCTGTTTTTT.

This clonotype was counted ten times or more. The chain is built from TRBV28 and TRBJ1-1, with 9 bases matching TRBD1. V lost 6 bases, J lost 4 bases, and 9 bases stayed unmatched. This CDR3 region has 15 residues. CDR1 and CDR2 (germline): MDHEN, SYDVKM. CDR3 in amino acids: CASSSNRGRSTEAFF. DNA of the CDR3: TGTGCCAGCAGCTCGAACAGGGGGCGAAGCACTGAAGCTTTCTTT. The variable domain in full, completed from reference TRBV28 and TRBJ1-1, reads DVKVTQSSRYLVKRTGEKVFLECVQDMDHENMFWYRQDPGLGLRLIYFSYDVKMKEKGDIPEGYSVSREKKERFSLILESASTNQTSMYLCASSSNRGRSTEAFFGQGTRLTVV.

The chain joins TRBV15 to TRBJ1-5; D gene unclear. Germline CDR1 LNHNV, CDR2 YYDKDF (reference sequence). Trimming shortened V by 1 base and J by 5 bases, and 15 bases separated the two germline ends. The CDR3 is 16 amino acids. The CDR3 DNA is TGTGCCACCAGCAGAGCTTATAAAGGGCTTGATCAGCCCCAGCATTTT. This codes for CATSRAYKGLDQPQHF.

V usage is TRBV7-9 and J usage is TRBJ2-4; tentatively, D is TRBD2 (6 bases). Trimming shortened V by 3 bases and J by 1 base, and 7 bases separated the two germline ends. The CDR3 loop spans 14 amino acids. CDR1 and CDR2 from the germline V gene are SEHNR and FQNEAQ (reference sequence). The CDR3 reads CASSFAGAKNIQYF. Here the CDR3 DNA reads TGTGCCAGCAGCTTCGCGGGGGCCAAAAACATTCAGTACTTC.

This clonotype was seen many times. The rearrangement uses TRBV6-5 and TRBJ2-6; D remains ambiguous. This CDR3 spans 15 amino acids. Germline lookup yields CDR1 MNHEY and CDR2 SVGAGI. The V and J ends lost 2 bases and 1 base respectively, with 6 bases between them. This CDR3 is CASSYRQSGANVLTF. In DNA form, the CDR3 reads TGTGCCAGCAGTTACAGGCAATCTGGGGCCAACGTCCTGACTTTC.

The chain has TRBV4-1 and TRBJ1-5; perhaps TRBD1 as D (6 bases). Trimming pared 6 bases from V and 1 base from J, leaving 13 bases between. This CDR3 region has 15 residues. In germline, CDR1 is MGHRA, CDR2 YSYEKL. The CDR3 loop reads CASRPYRDSNQPQHF. CDR3 bases: TGCGCCAGCAGGCCCTACAGGGACAGCAATCAGCCCCAGCATTTT.

The chain uses TRBV12-3 or TRBV12-4 and TRBJ1-6, with a tentative D call TRBD1 (6 bases). V gave up 5 bases and J gave up 10 bases, with 18 bases separating them. CDR3 size: 15 residues. The CDR3 reads CASSRNLEGGSPLHF. The CDR3 DNA reads as TGTGCCAGCAGTCGAAACCTCGAAGGGGGATCACCCCTCCACTTT.

This clonotype came up a few times. This chain connects TRBV6-2 or TRBV6-3 to TRBJ1-1, with 8 bases fitting TRBD1. The germline CDR1 and CDR2 sequences are MNHEY and SVGEGT. This CDR3 has 13 residues. With 6 bases clipped from V and 5 bases from J, the junction kept 5 bases outside the gene matches. The CDR3 DNA is TGTGCCAGCAGATCCAGGGGGCGGACTGAAGCTTTCTTT. It yields the protein CASRSRGRTEAFF.

Here the CDR3 DNA reads TGTGCCAGCAGCTTTTCTACAGGGGAGGGCTACACCTTC. Encoded protein: CASSFSTGEGYTF. The rearrangement uses TRBV7-9 and TRBJ1-2; 7 bases line up with TRBD1. The junction had 6 bases not matched to a gene; V was cut back by 3 bases and J by 8 bases. The length of the CDR3 is 13 residues. CDR1 and CDR2 from the germline V gene are SEHNR and FQNEAQ (reference sequence).

This clonotype was seen a few times. CDR3 sequence: CASSDRGVDNQPQHF. In nucleotides, the CDR3 is TGTGCCAGCAGTGATCGAGGGGTCGACAATCAGCCCCAGCATTTT. The chain is built from TRBV25-1 and TRBJ1-5; perhaps TRBD1 as D (5 bases). Germline CDR1 is MGHDK and CDR2 is SYGVNS. The length of the CDR3 is 15 residues. The V end lost 3 bases, the J end lost 3 bases, and 12 bases lay between the germline ends.

The rearrangement joins TRBV5-6 to TRBJ2-7; D may correspond to TRBD1 or TRBD2 (6 bases each). V lost 3 bases to trimming and J lost 2 bases, with 12 bases between them. Per germline, CDR1 SGHDT and CDR2 YYEEEE. The CDR3 loop spans 14 amino acids. CDR3 DNA: TGTGCCAGCAGCTCGGGGGCGCGAACCTACGAGCAGTACGTC. Its translation is CASSSGARTYEQYV.

There are many counts of this clonotype. This chain uses TRBV9 with TRBJ2-2, with D uncertain. V lost 3 bases and J lost 1, with 4 bases in between. The CDR3 covers 13 residues. Germline assignment: CDR1 SGDLS and CDR2 YYNGEE. The DNA for the CDR3 is TGTGCCAGCAGCGATGTGAACACCGGGGAGCTGTTTTTT. Translating it yields CASSDVNTGELFF.

This chain links TRBV6-5 with TRBJ2-5; D remains ambiguous. The length of the CDR3 is 15 residues. Germline loops: CDR1 MNHEY, CDR2 SVGAGI. The V gene lost 10 bases and the J gene lost 2 bases, with 20 bases spanning the gap. CDR3: CATSLVPRRQETQYF. In DNA, the CDR3 is TGTGCCACCTCCCTCGTTCCCAGGCGGCAAGAGACCCAGTACTTC.

This clonotype was picked up many times. The chain couples TRBV7-9 to TRBJ2-2, with D perhaps matching TRBD1 or TRBD2 (5 bases each). The germline V gene has CDR1 SEHNR and CDR2 FQNEAQ (reference sequence). This CDR3 has 16 amino acids. The V gene lost 6 bases and the J gene lost 3 bases, with 17 bases spanning the gap. The CDR3 DNA sequence: TGTGCCAGCAGGGCTCCGAGGAGAGGGGACACCGGGGAGCTGTTTTTT. Protein sequence: CASRAPRRGDTGELFF.

The table lists this clonotype with a few counts. The chain recombines TRBV18 with TRBJ2-3; D is uncertain. The CDR3 is 14 amino acids. V was pared by 4 bases and J by 3 bases, with 11 bases between. Germline-derived CDR1 and CDR2 are KGHSH and LQKENI. The CDR3 reads CASSLTTETDTQYF. For the CDR3, the DNA is TGTGCCAGCTCACTCACGACGGAGACAGATACGCAGTATTTT.

This clonotype appeared many times. The rearrangement links TRBV12-3 or TRBV12-4 to TRBJ2-1, with 11 bases identical to TRBD1. V shed 7 bases and J 7 bases; nucleotides not matched to a gene: 6. The CDR3 extends over 14 amino acids. In DNA form, the CDR3 reads TGTGCCAGCACGGACAGGGGGCTGGGGAATGAGCAGTTCTTC. Amino acid sequence: CASTDRGLGNEQFF.

In this sample, this clonotype turned up a few times. The chain joins TRBV6-8 to TRBJ2-7; possibly TRBD2 for D (6 bases). CDR1 MNHGY and CDR2 SAAAGT come from the germline V gene. The CDR3 length is 13 residues. The germline V and J ends were trimmed by 6 bases and 2 bases, with 11 bases remaining between them. Here the CDR3 DNA reads TGTGCCAGCAGAGATCGGGGGACCTACGAGCAGTACGTC. Its protein is CASRDRGTYEQYV.